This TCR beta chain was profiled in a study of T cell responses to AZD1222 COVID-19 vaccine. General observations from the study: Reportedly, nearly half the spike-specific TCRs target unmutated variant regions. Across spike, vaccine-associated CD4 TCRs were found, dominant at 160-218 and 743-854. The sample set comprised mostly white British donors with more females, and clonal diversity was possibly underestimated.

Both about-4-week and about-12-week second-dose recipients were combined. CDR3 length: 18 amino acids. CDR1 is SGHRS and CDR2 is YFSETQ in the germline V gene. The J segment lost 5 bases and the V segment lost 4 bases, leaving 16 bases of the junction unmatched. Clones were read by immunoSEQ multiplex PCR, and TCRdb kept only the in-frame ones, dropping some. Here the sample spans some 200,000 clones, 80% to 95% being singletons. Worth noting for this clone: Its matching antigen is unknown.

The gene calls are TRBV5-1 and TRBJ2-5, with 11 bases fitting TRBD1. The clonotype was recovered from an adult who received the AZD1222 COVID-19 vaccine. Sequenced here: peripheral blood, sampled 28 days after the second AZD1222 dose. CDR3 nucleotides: TGCGCCAGCAGCAGAAGAGCCCGGACAGGGGGCCAGGGGGAGACCCAGTACTTC. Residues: CASSRRARTGGQGETQYF.